These 32 T cell receptor beta chains were all obtained from the same sample, sequenced in a study of human T cells and chemical hapten exposure (dated by TCRdb to 2020 to 2023). The library was prepared using RACE. Sequenced on a NextSeq 500. TCRdb handled the public reads itself, with Q25 trimming in fastp and clone calling in MiXCR, and kept productive beta chains. Each CDR3 protein appears once, grouped with its most common genes and DNA. The sample data list around 300,000 distinct CDR3 sequences, and around 6.9% of these were observed just once. The ten largest clones represent roughly 8% of the sample. The time point tag for this specimen amounts to: patch test 1, 2 weeks after DPC sensitization. The treatment or condition label for this specimen denotes: therapeutic diphenylcyclopropenone sensitization with weekly scalp DPC. The input for sequencing was whole blood, taken in connection with sensitization to the hapten diphenylcyclopropenone (DPC). These receptor sequences come from a woman younger than 35 with alopecia areata. Some clones in this sample may be carry-over from other donors' samples.

CDR3 protein: CASSPLTAHEQFF. DNA for the CDR3: TGCGCCAGCAGCCCCCTAACGGCGCATGAGCAGTTCTTC. The chain combines TRBV5-1 with TRBJ2-1; D gene uncertain. The CDR3 runs 13 residues. The germline gives CDR1 SGHRS, CDR2 YFSETQ. Trimming took 4 bases from V and 8 from J, leaving 13 bases between them.

This clonotype was counted many times. The CDR3 DNA sequence: TGTGCCAGCAGCCACAGATTTAGCTCCTACGAGCAGTACTTC. This translates into CASSHRFSSYEQYF. This chain links TRBV28 with TRBJ2-7; no clear D gene. V was cut by 6 bases and J by 0 bases, with 12 bases left in between. The germline gives CDR1 MDHEN, CDR2 SYDVKM. This CDR3 comprises 14 residues.

This clonotype was counted a few times. CDR3 nucleotides: TGTGCCAGCAGTTTATTAGGTTATAGAGGGAATGAAAAACTGTTTTTT. Protein: CASSLLGYRGNEKLFF. This chain uses TRBV27 with TRBJ1-4; D ambiguous. CDR3 length: 16 amino acids. V lost 1 base and J lost 5, with 14 bases in between. Germline CDR1 reads MNHEY; CDR2 reads SMNVEV (reference sequence).

The chain is built from TRBV6-2 or TRBV6-3 and TRBJ1-1; TRBD1 aligns across 7 bases. This CDR3 contains 15 residues. Germline V lookup: CDR1 MNHEY, CDR2 SVGEGT. Losses at the gene ends were 6 bases for V and 5 bases for J; bases not matched to a gene: 12. CDR3 DNA: TGTGCCAGCAGATCTACGCCCACAGGGGAAACTGAAGCTTTCTTT. Amino acids: CASRSTPTGETEAFF.

The chain links TRBV20-1 to TRBJ2-7; TRBD1 agrees at 7 bases. V shed 0 bases, J shed 2 bases, and the junction held 4 bases outside the gene matches. Per germline, CDR1 DFQATT and CDR2 SNEGSKA (reference sequence). The CDR3 extends over 14 amino acids. CDR3 sequence: CSARDYRGTYEQYF. The CDR3 DNA sequence: TGCAGTGCTAGAGATTACAGGGGAACCTACGAGCAGTACTTC.

This clonotype has only a few counts. The chain recombines TRBV5-1 with TRBJ1-1, with D possibly TRBD1 on 6 matching bases. The CDR3 has 15 residues. V was trimmed by 0 bases and J by 1 base, leaving 10 bases between them. CDR1 and CDR2 (germline): SGHRS, YFSETQ. Here the CDR3 reads CASSLDGQTNTEAFF. CDR3 nucleotide sequence: TGCGCCAGCAGCTTGGACGGACAGACGAACACTGAAGCTTTCTTT.

Ten or more counts support this clonotype. This chain uses TRBV6-1 with TRBJ2-1; D is unresolved. The CDR3 totals 15 residues. V lost 6 bases to trimming and J lost 6 bases, with 18 bases between them. Germline CDR1 and CDR2: MNHNS and SASEGT. The CDR3 bases are TGTGCCAGCAGCCGAACGGCGGACCAGAGCAATGAGCAGTTCTTC. This codes for CASSRTADQSNEQFF.

This clonotype has only a few counts. V and J are TRBV2 and TRBJ2-5, with 10 nucleotides matching TRBD2. Germline V gives CDR1 SNHLY, CDR2 FYNNEI. This CDR3 contains 16 residues. V was pared by 6 bases and J by 3 bases, with 10 bases of the junction left unmatched. CDR3 bases: TGTGCCAGCAGCGTAGGGCTAGCGGGGGCCGAAGAGACCCAGTACTTC. This codes for CASSVGLAGAEETQYF.

This clonotype was seen more than once but under ten times. The chain uses TRBV2 and TRBJ1-5; 7 bases are shared with TRBD1. CDR3 length equals 18 residues. With V trimmed by 0 bases and J by 1 base, 9 bases remained unmatched. Looked up from germline, CDR1 is SNHLY and CDR2 is FYNNEI. The CDR3 nucleotides read TGTGCCAGCAGTGAAGCGCTTCAGGGGGAATTGAGCAATCAGCCCCAGCATTTT. Translating it yields CASSEALQGELSNQPQHF.

The genes are TRBV7-2 and TRBJ1-1; D is uncertain. CDR1 and CDR2 (germline): SGHTA, FQGNSA. With 3 bases removed from V and 0 bases from J, the gap between germline ends came to 17 bases. The CDR3 is 17 amino acids. The CDR3 sequence is CASSFIPPTGVNTEAFF. Here the CDR3 DNA reads TGTGCCAGCAGCTTTATCCCCCCTACCGGCGTGAACACTGAAGCTTTCTTT.

At least ten counts were recorded for this clonotype. V usage is TRBV7-9 and J usage is TRBJ2-5; tentative D call: TRBD1 (6 bases). Trimming took off 6 bases at V and 5 bases at J, with 13 bases between the two ends. The CDR3 runs 13 residues. CDR1 is SEHNR and CDR2 is FQNEAQ in the germline V gene (reference sequence). The CDR3 region is CASRSQGTETQYF. The CDR3 DNA reads as TGTGCCAGCAGATCCCAGGGGACGGAGACCCAGTACTTC.

This clonotype was seen only a few times. This CDR3 is CSVPKGTREQYF. CDR3 nucleotide sequence: TGCAGCGTTCCAAAAGGGACTAGAGAGCAGTACTTC. This chain links TRBV29-1 with TRBJ2-7, with TRBD2 matching 8 bases. CDR3 length: 12 residues. The germline gives CDR1 SQVTM, CDR2 ANQGSEA. V was pared by 5 bases and J by 7 bases, with 7 bases of the junction left unmatched.

The rearrangement joins TRBV28 to TRBJ1-2, with a weak D call TRBD1 (5 bases). Between the trimmed V and J ends, which lost 8 bases and 2 bases, there was a span of 21 bases. This CDR3 region has 16 residues. CDR1 MDHEN and CDR2 SYDVKM come from the germline V gene. This CDR3 reads CASLRDVGSSNYGYTF. DNA for the CDR3: TGTGCCAGCCTCCGGGACGTGGGGAGTTCCAACTATGGCTACACCTTC.

This chain links TRBV2 with TRBJ1-4; 7 bases are a match to TRBD1. There are 14 residues in the CDR3. CDR1 is SNHLY, CDR2 FYNNEI, per germline. The V and J ends lost 8 bases and 2 bases, in that order; junction bases with no gene match: 5. CDR3 loop: CASAVTGTNEKLFF. CDR3 DNA sequence: TGTGCCAGCGCGGTGACAGGGACTAATGAAAAACTGTTTTTT.

This clonotype has a count of ten or more. The CDR3 spells CSVETQGRGEQYF. CDR3 DNA sequence: TGCAGCGTTGAAACACAGGGAAGGGGCGAGCAGTACTTC. The rearrangement uses TRBV29-1 and TRBJ2-7; TRBD1 is a possible D gene (6 bases). Trimming shortened V by 2 bases and J by 6 bases, and 14 bases separated the two germline ends. CDR3 size: 13 residues. Germline V gene data show CDR1 as SQVTM and CDR2 as ANQGSEA.

This clonotype was detected many times. This sequence joins TRBV7-2 and TRBJ1-1; D perhaps matches TRBD1 (6 bases). The CDR3 extends over 12 amino acids. The V and J ends lost 3 bases and 12 bases respectively, with 14 bases between them. Germline loops: CDR1 SGHTA, CDR2 FQGNSA. The CDR3 nucleotides are TGTGCCAGCAGCTTGAGGCAGGGGCGGCCTTTCTTT. This translates into CASSLRQGRPFF. Filled out from reference TRBV7-2 and TRBJ1-1, the complete variable domain reads GAGVSQSPSNKVTEKGKDVELRCDPISGHTALYWYRQSLGQGLEFLIYFQGNSAPDKSGLPSDRFSAERTGGSVSTLTIQRTQQEDSAVYLCASSLRQGRPFFGQGTRLTVV.

This clonotype showed up many times. The V gene is TRBV7-2, the J gene TRBJ2-7, with 10 nucleotides matching TRBD1. Unmatched junction bases numbered 10, after V lost 5 bases and J lost 6 bases. Germline CDR1 reads SGHTA; CDR2 reads FQGNSA. The CDR3 spans 15 residues. Here the CDR3 reads CASSPDRGPLGEQYF. The CDR3 region has the DNA TGTGCCAGCAGCCCCGACAGGGGGCCCCTCGGCGAGCAGTACTTC.

This clonotype was seen a handful of times. The V and J genes are TRBV14 and TRBJ2-7; D gene unclear. The CDR3 has 14 amino acids. Looked up from germline, CDR1 is SGHDN and CDR2 is FVKESK. V shed 2 bases and J shed 2 bases, with 10 bases lying between them. The CDR3 sequence: CASSQFDGPYEQYF. The CDR3 nucleotides are TGTGCCAGCAGCCAATTTGACGGCCCCTACGAGCAGTACTTC.

This chain uses TRBV7-2 with TRBJ1-2; 7 bases are shared with TRBD1. CDR1 SGHTA and CDR2 FQGNSA come from the germline V gene. The CDR3 sequence is 16 residues long. The J segment lost 6 bases and the V segment lost 0 bases, leaving 10 bases of the junction unmatched. The CDR3 here is CASSLAYQGQLDGYTF. CDR3 sequence (DNA): TGTGCCAGCAGCTTAGCTTACCAGGGACAGTTAGATGGCTACACCTTC.

There are many counts of this clonotype. V usage is TRBV20-1 and J usage is TRBJ1-2; 9 bases line up with TRBD1. Germline CDR1 is DFQATT and CDR2 is SNEGSKA (reference sequence). V lost 3 bases to trimming and J lost 0 bases; unmatched junction nucleotides: 2. The CDR3 has 14 amino acids. This CDR3 is CSASRDRANYGYTF. In DNA form, the CDR3 reads TGCAGTGCTAGCCGGGACAGGGCTAACTATGGCTACACCTTC.

This clonotype was found a few times. The rearrangement joins TRBV12-3 or TRBV12-4 to TRBJ1-6; D remains ambiguous. The CDR3 consists of 14 residues. With 6 bases removed from V and 6 bases from J, the gap between germline ends came to 12 bases. Here the CDR3 reads CASSVSPPNSPLHF. CDR3 nucleotide sequence: TGTGCCAGCAGCGTGTCTCCGCCTAATTCACCCCTCCACTTT.

The table lists this clonotype with many counts. CDR3 region: CASSLMAGGARDTQYF. CDR3 bases: TGTGCCAGCAGCTTAATGGCGGGGGGGGCCCGAGATACGCAGTATTTT. This sequence joins TRBV7-2 and TRBJ2-3; 9 nucleotides agree with TRBD2. Germline V lookup: CDR1 SGHTA, CDR2 FQGNSA. This CDR3 comprises 16 residues. Trimming at V came to 2 bases and at J to 5 bases, leaving 8 bases not matched to a gene.

The rearrangement uses TRBV20-1 and TRBJ2-3, with 7 bases matching TRBD2. Germline values: CDR1 DFQATT, CDR2 SNEGSKA (reference sequence). The CDR3 has 13 residues. The trim removed 0 bases at V and 5 bases at J, leaving 2 bases unmatched. DNA for the CDR3: TGCAGTGCTAGAGACGGGGGGAAAGATACGCAGTATTTT. Translation gives CSARDGGKDTQYF.

The rearrangement uses TRBV13 and TRBJ2-7, with TRBD2 matching over 13 bases. This CDR3 region has 16 residues. Trimming removed 5 bases from V and 2 bases from J; junction bases left unmatched: 6. In germline, CDR1 is PRHDT, CDR2 FYEKMQ (reference sequence). The CDR3 region has the DNA TGTGCCAGCAGCCCCTGGACTAGCGGGGGTACCTACGAGCAGTACTTC. Translation: CASSPWTSGGTYEQYF.

This clonotype was picked up a small number of times. J is TRBJ1-1 and V is TRBV12-3 or TRBV12-4, with 8 bases fitting TRBD1. V was pared by 5 bases and J by 5 bases, with 7 bases of the junction left unmatched. This CDR3 comprises 14 residues. The CDR3 is CASSPGGRWTEAFF. The CDR3 DNA sequence: TGTGCCAGCAGTCCAGGGGGCAGATGGACTGAAGCTTTCTTT.

This clonotype was detected only a few times. The V call is TRBV27, the J call TRBJ1-3; D gene unclear. Trimming stripped 9 bases from V and 1 base from J, with 13 bases between. The CDR3 is 14 amino acids. The germline V gene encodes CDR1 MNHEY and CDR2 SMNVEV (reference sequence). CDR3 region: CASSSVRSGNTIYF. In DNA form, the CDR3 reads TGTGCCAGTTCGTCGGTCCGGTCTGGAAACACCATATATTTT.

This chain joins TRBV28 and TRBJ1-5; TRBD1 agrees at 7 bases. V was clipped by 3 bases and J by 15 bases; unmatched bases: 8. Germline V gene sequence: CDR1 MDHEN, CDR2 SYDVKM. This CDR3 contains 12 residues. The DNA for the CDR3 is TGTGCCAGCAGTTTGAAAGACAGGGAAAGGCATTTT. It yields the protein CASSLKDRERHF. Full variable domain (outside the CDR3, taken from reference TRBV28 and TRBJ1-5): DVKVTQSSRYLVKRTGEKVFLECVQDMDHENMFWYRQDPGLGLRLIYFSYDVKMKEKGDIPEGYSVSREKKERFSLILESASTNQTSMYLCASSLKDRERHFGDGTRLSIL.

The V call is TRBV10-3, the J call TRBJ2-1, with 11 bases aligning to TRBD1. Per the germline V gene, CDR1 is ENHRY and CDR2 is SYGVKD. The CDR3 extends over 14 amino acids. J gave up 10 bases and V 4 bases, and 6 bases lay outside the gene matches. CDR3 sequence: CAISGTGGLGEQFF. The CDR3 DNA sequence: TGTGCCATCAGTGGGACAGGGGGCTTAGGGGAGCAGTTCTTC.

The table lists this clonotype with many counts. The genes are TRBV4-3 and TRBJ1-1, with unresolved D. There are 13 residues in the CDR3. The V gene lost 0 bases and the J gene lost 5 bases, with 7 bases spanning the gap. CDR1 and CDR2 from the germline V gene are LGHNA and YSLEER. Written as DNA, the CDR3 is TGCGCCAGCAGCCAAGAGCCGGAAACTGAAGCTTTCTTT. The encoded protein is CASSQEPETEAFF.

This clonotype came up many times. The gene calls are TRBV2 and TRBJ1-5; D possibly corresponds to TRBD1 (6 bases). The germline V gene has CDR1 SNHLY and CDR2 FYNNEI. This CDR3 spans 14 amino acids. V was pared by 6 bases and J by 1 base, with 10 bases between. The CDR3 coding sequence is TGTGCCAGCAGCGTACAGGGAAGCAATCAGCCCCAGCATTTT. The encoded protein is CASSVQGSNQPQHF.

V and J are TRBV6-6 and TRBJ1-5; D perhaps matches TRBD1 (6 bases). V was shortened by 2 bases and J by 7 bases, with 9 bases between the two germline ends. This CDR3 region has 13 residues. The V gene's germline CDR1 is MNHNY and CDR2 SVGAGI (reference sequence). In DNA, the CDR3 is TGTGCCAGCAGTTACGAGGGGGAACAGCCCCAGCATTTT. As protein: CASSYEGEQPQHF.

This clonotype turned up a few times. This chain uses TRBV6-2 or TRBV6-3 with TRBJ2-1; 9 positions match TRBD2. This CDR3 region has 13 residues. CDR1 is MNHEY and CDR2 is SVGEGT in the germline V gene. Trimming at V came to 8 bases and at J to 12 bases, leaving 11 bases not matched to a gene. The CDR3 sequence is CASLLAGGRRQFF. The CDR3 bases are TGTGCCAGCTTGCTTGCGGGGGGGCGGAGGCAGTTCTTC.